The 21 T cell receptor beta chains given below trace back to one sample, sequenced in a study of blood T cell repertoires in COVID-19. Some clones are missing from TCRdb's copy, which holds only in-frame ones; the method was immunoSEQ multiplex PCR. This sample has about 480,000 clones, with around 87% found just once. The sample was PBMCs or T cells enriched from blood (not recorded which). The receptors come from a woman in her thirties or forties who had recovered from COVID-19.

The chain recombines TRBV19 with TRBJ2-1; 7 bases match TRBD2. V was clipped by 5 bases and J by 1 base; unmatched bases: 8. CDR3 length: 16 amino acids. The germline CDR1 and CDR2 sequences are LNHDA and SQIVND (reference sequence). CDR3 sequence (DNA): TGTGCCAGTAGTTCCCTCGCGCGGGGGTCCTACAATGAGCAGTTCTTC. This gives the protein CASSSLARGSYNEQFF.

CDR3 nucleotides: TGTGCCAGCTCATCTGGACAGGCCCAGAATTCACCCCTCCACTTT. This sequence encodes CASSSGQAQNSPLHF. This chain connects TRBV18 to TRBJ1-6; 7 nucleotides match TRBD1. This CDR3 has 15 residues. With 5 bases clipped from V and 7 bases from J, the junction kept 8 bases outside the gene matches. From germline, CDR1 is KGHSH and CDR2 LQKENI.

The V and J genes are TRBV7-9 and TRBJ1-2, with D possibly TRBD1 on 5 matching bases. The CDR3 runs 15 residues. Looked up from germline, CDR1 is SEHNR and CDR2 is FQNEAQ (reference sequence). Between the trimmed V and J ends, which lost 5 bases and 4 bases, there was a span of 17 bases. For the CDR3, the DNA is TGTGCCAGCAGCGACCAGGGCAGCAACTTCTATGGCTACACCTTC. Protein: CASSDQGSNFYGYTF.

V gene TRBV6-1 combines with J gene TRBJ2-7, with D hard to call. This CDR3 has 13 amino acids. Germline CDR1 and CDR2: MNHNS and SASEGT. Trimming took off 2 bases at V and 5 bases at J, with 10 bases between the two ends. The CDR3 protein is CASSELAWDEQYF. CDR3 in DNA: TGTGCCAGCAGTGAATTAGCCTGGGACGAGCAGTACTTC.

The chain carries TRBV20-1 and TRBJ2-7; D is undetermined. This CDR3 contains 11 residues. Germline V gives CDR1 DFQATT, CDR2 SNEGSKA (reference sequence). Deletions cut 1 base from V and 6 bases from J, with 7 bases between. The CDR3 loop is CSARVGFEQYF. DNA for the CDR3: TGCAGTGCTAGAGTGGGCTTCGAGCAGTACTTC.

The V call is TRBV7-2, the J call TRBJ2-1; TRBD2 aligns across 9 bases. Trimming took 3 bases from V and 2 from J; bases not matched to a gene: 2. CDR1 is SGHTA and CDR2 is FQGNSA in the germline V gene. This CDR3 region has 15 residues. The CDR3: CASSFVAGAYNEQFF. The CDR3 DNA follows: TGTGCCAGCAGCTTCGTAGCGGGAGCCTACAATGAGCAGTTCTTC.

J is TRBJ2-7 and V is TRBV13; 14 positions agree with TRBD2. The CDR3 extends over 15 amino acids. CDR1 and CDR2 from the germline V gene are PRHDT and FYEKMQ (reference sequence). The trim removed 5 bases at V and 3 bases at J, leaving 3 bases unmatched. The DNA for the CDR3 is TGTGCCAGCAGCCAGGGACTAGCGGGGGTCTACGAGCAGTACTTC. This gives the protein CASSQGLAGVYEQYF. The full variable domain, rest sourced from reference TRBV13 and TRBJ2-7, is AAGVIQSPRHLIKEKRETATLKCYPIPRHDTVYWYQQGPGQDPQFLISFYEKMQSDKGSIPDRFSAQQFSDYHSELNMSSLELGDSALYFCASSQGLAGVYEQYFGPGTRLTVT.

This clone appeared a single time. The chain recombines TRBV5-5 with TRBJ1-1; TRBD1 matches at 7 bases. The CDR3 runs 16 residues. Germline V CDR1 and CDR2: SGHKS, YYEKEE (reference sequence). The V gene end was trimmed by 4 bases and the J gene end by 0 bases; junction bases not matched to a gene: 9. CDR3 DNA sequence: TGTGCCAGCAGCCTCCTACAGGGGACCATGAACACTGAAGCTTTCTTT. Its protein product is CASSLLQGTMNTEAFF. Full variable domain (outside the CDR3, taken from reference TRBV5-5 and TRBJ1-1): DAGVTQSPTHLIKTRGQQVTLRCSPISGHKSVSWYQQVLGQGPQFIFQYYEKEERGRGNFPDRFSARQFPNYSSELNVNALLLGDSALYLCASSLLQGTMNTEAFFGQGTRLTVV.

The J gene is TRBJ2-7, the V gene TRBV29-1; TRBD1 aligns across 7 bases. This CDR3 spans 12 amino acids. From germline, CDR1 is SQVTM and CDR2 ANQGSEA. V gave up 7 bases and J gave up 3 bases; unmatched junction bases: 6. In DNA, the CDR3 is TGCAGCGCGTCTTCAGGGGGCTACGAGCAGTACTTC. Its protein product is CSASSGGYEQYF.

In nucleotides, the CDR3 is TGTGCCAGCAGAGAACCCGGCAGGGCGGCCTATGGCTACACCTTC. It is translated as CASREPGRAAYGYTF. The J gene is TRBJ1-2, the V gene TRBV7-2, with D maybe TRBD1 (5 bases). V gave up 6 bases and J gave up 4 bases, with 18 bases separating them. The CDR3 sequence is 15 residues long. Germline CDR1 SGHTA, CDR2 FQGNSA.

The genes are TRBV27 and TRBJ1-2; D is possibly TRBD1 (5 bases). The germline V gene has CDR1 MNHEY and CDR2 SMNVEV (reference sequence). Trimming stripped 4 bases from V and 8 bases from J, with 20 bases between. The CDR3 covers 15 residues. CDR3 residues: CASSSSIWGREGYTF. The CDR3 DNA is TGTGCCAGCAGTTCAAGTATTTGGGGGAGGGAAGGCTACACCTTC.

This chain links TRBV5-6 with TRBJ2-1; 12 positions agree with TRBD1. Losses at the gene ends were 2 bases for V and 10 bases for J; bases not matched to a gene: 7. The CDR3 spans 15 residues. CDR1 SGHDT and CDR2 YYEEEE come from the germline V gene. CDR3 DNA: TGTGCCAGCAGCTTCCCCGGGACAGGGGGCGAAGAGCAGTTCTTC. Its translation: CASSFPGTGGEEQFF.

The rearrangement links TRBV6-2 or TRBV6-3 to TRBJ2-7; D perhaps matches TRBD1 (6 bases). This CDR3 region has 16 residues. In germline, CDR1 is MNHEY, CDR2 SVGEGT. V was clipped by 2 bases and J by 1 base, with 15 bases between them. For the CDR3, the DNA is TGTGCCAGCAGTTACGTGGTTTACAGGGCGTCCTACGAGCAGTACTTC. It specifies CASSYVVYRASYEQYF.

The chain employs TRBV15 and TRBJ2-1, with D possibly TRBD2 on 6 matching bases. The germline gives CDR1 LNHNV, CDR2 YYDKDF (reference sequence). The CDR3 is made up of 15 amino acids. Trimming pared 0 bases from V and 6 bases from J, leaving 12 bases between. The CDR3, as DNA: TGTGCCACCAGCAGAGATCGGGGAGCGGGCAATGAGCAGTTCTTC. It encodes CATSRDRGAGNEQFF. Drawing the rest from reference TRBV15 and TRBJ2-1, the complete variable domain is DAMVIQNPRYQVTQFGKPVTLSCSQTLNHNVMYWYQQKSSQAPKLLFHYYDKDFNNEADTPDNFQSRRPNTSFCFLDIRSPGLGDTAMYLCATSRDRGAGNEQFFGPGTRLTVL.

The rearrangement joins TRBV7-2 to TRBJ1-1; weak D call: TRBD1 (5 bases). This CDR3 has 14 residues. Germline loops: CDR1 SGHTA, CDR2 FQGNSA. With 4 bases removed from V and 4 bases from J, the gap between germline ends came to 13 bases. CDR3 region: CASSWGGRGTEAFF. The CDR3 DNA reads as TGTGCCAGCAGCTGGGGGGGAAGGGGCACTGAAGCTTTCTTT.

The genes are TRBV19 and TRBJ2-3; D might be TRBD2 (5 bases). Germline V gene data show CDR1 as LNHDA and CDR2 as SQIVND (reference sequence). This CDR3 comprises 13 residues. The V end lost 5 bases, the J end lost 0 bases, and 6 bases lay between the germline ends. The CDR3 DNA is TGTGCCAGTAGTGAGGGAAGCACAGATACGCAGTATTTT. Amino acids: CASSEGSTDTQYF.

CDR3 loop: CASSQDTGQNTEAFF. CDR3 in DNA: TGCGCCAGCAGCCAAGATACAGGCCAAAACACTGAAGCTTTCTTT. The gene calls are TRBV4-3 and TRBJ1-1; weak D call: TRBD1 (5 bases). This CDR3 comprises 15 residues. Deletions cut 0 bases from V and 2 bases from J, with 10 bases between. The germline V gene has CDR1 LGHNA and CDR2 YSLEER.

This clone appeared a single time. This chain links TRBV7-2 with TRBJ1-2, with D uncertain. The length of the CDR3 is 16 residues. Between the trimmed V and J ends, which lost 2 bases and 0 bases, there was a span of 13 bases. Germline CDR1 and CDR2: SGHTA and FQGNSA. The CDR3 sequence is CASSLFRGGTNYGYTF. The CDR3, as DNA: TGTGCCAGCAGCTTATTCCGAGGTGGTACTAACTATGGCTACACCTTC.

V is TRBV14 and J is TRBJ1-4; possible D gene TRBD1, 5 bases. The V gene lost 8 bases and the J gene lost 7 bases, with 11 bases spanning the gap. CDR1 is SGHDN, CDR2 FVKESK, per germline. There are 12 residues in the CDR3. The CDR3: CASAGASEKLFF. The CDR3 DNA reads as TGTGCCAGCGCTGGGGCGAGTGAAAAACTGTTTTTT.

This rearrangement joins TRBV13 to TRBJ2-7; 9 nucleotides align to TRBD2. The CDR3 totals 15 residues. Germline-derived CDR1 and CDR2 are PRHDT and FYEKMQ (reference sequence). V gave up 7 bases and J gave up 0 bases; unmatched junction bases: 7. CDR3 region: CASKIAGAISYEQYF. In DNA, the CDR3 is TGTGCCAGCAAGATAGCGGGAGCTATCTCCTACGAGCAGTACTTC.

The chain joins TRBV4-2 to TRBJ2-1; TRBD2 is a possible D gene (6 bases). V lost 6 bases, J lost 3 bases, and 15 bases lay in between. The CDR3 loop spans 15 amino acids. Germline assignment: CDR1 LGHNA and CDR2 YNFKEQ. The CDR3 nucleotides read TGTGCCAGCAGTCCGGCGGAGGGGTACTACAATGAGCAGTTCTTC. It specifies CASSPAEGYYNEQFF.